The T cell receptor beta chain under discussion was sequenced for a study of T-cell reconstitution after alpha-beta-depleted transplantation in children. Points from the study as a whole: Fresh T-cell production supplied most of the T-cell counts and diversity seen one year after transplant. The origin of high day-60 TCRbeta diversity in some patients lay in surviving recipient T cells and thymic progenitors.

Researchers prepared the TCRbeta library using unique molecular identifiers, the study reports. In TCRdb, the PCR reads were re-called with MiXCR into one record per CDR3 protein. The sample holds hundreds of thousands of distinct CDR3 sequences, approximately 11% seen once. This clonotype was seen repeatedly, ten times or more. What it binds is unknown. The CDR3 has 14 residues. Trimming stripped 1 base from V and 3 bases from J, with 7 bases between. Germline loops: CDR1 LNHDA, CDR2 SQIVND (reference sequence). Source: PBMCs, taken before TCRalphabeta/CD19-depleted stem cell transplant. This sequence joins TRBV19 and TRBJ2-1; maybe TRBD2 (5 bases). The sequence was obtained from a child less than two years old with acute myeloid leukemia, due to receive a stem cell transplant. CDR3 region: CASSIGRDYNEQFF. The CDR3 region has the DNA TGTGCCAGTAGTATAGGCCGGGACTACAATGAGCAGTTCTTC.